The subject of this entry is one T cell receptor (beta chain). Its antigen remains unknown. These data come from a study of vaccination effects on CD4 cells after COVID-19. Study-wide results and caveats: The study got few convalescent patients and did not collect any early post-infection timepoints.

Libraries were prepared by immunoSEQ multiplex PCR; TCRdb keeps only in-frame clonotypes and omits some of them. The data show about 41,000 clones, under 85% seen once. Trimming pared 1 base from V and 8 bases from J, leaving 14 bases between. This CDR3 region has 14 residues. In germline, CDR1 is SGHTA, CDR2 FQGTGA. ViraFEST expansion of antigen-specific CD4+ T cells with viral peptide pools preceded sequencing. The authors isolated CD4+ T cells after around 11 days of culture. Neither prior SARS-CoV-2 infection nor positive nucleocapsid antibodies were present in the vaccine recipients. The receptor's source is a human donor who received a COVID-19 vaccine. The source was CD4+ T cells from PBMCs cultured with HCoV-NL63 spike peptides, collected before COVID-19 vaccination. The J gene is TRBJ1-2, the V gene TRBV7-3; D call uncertain. The CDR3 loop reads CASSLKSASSGYTF. The CDR3 DNA reads as TGTGCCAGCAGCTTAAAGTCCGCCTCGTCGGGCTACACCTTC.